This T cell receptor beta chain was profiled in a study of T cell responses to AZD1222 COVID-19 vaccine. Overall study results and limits: Most donors were white British, females outnumbered males, and clonal diversity was possibly underestimated. Recipients of AZD1222 seropositive at baseline numbered only five or six. Sampled repertoires all dated from after the peak T cell response. Spike-spanning, vaccine-associated CD4 TCRs were dominant at 160-218 and 743-854.

Germline CDR1 and CDR2: LNHDA and SQIVND (reference sequence). The CDR3 contains 17 residues. The V gene lost 5 bases and the J gene lost 2 bases, with 21 bases spanning the gap. Concerning this clone itself: Its antigen is undetermined.

Clones were sequenced by immunoSEQ multiplex PCR, and TCRdb holds only the in-frame ones, with some missing. The sample has around 150,000 clones, about 90% seen once. Here the sequenced sample was peripheral blood, taken 28 days after the second dose of the MenACWY control vaccine. The rearrangement links TRBV19 to TRBJ2-5; no firm D call. This TCR was recovered from an adult who received the MenACWY meningococcal vaccine as a control. The CDR3: CASSPQKTLAGQETQYF. In nucleotides, the CDR3 is TGTGCCAGTAGTCCACAAAAGACACTGGCCGGACAAGAGACCCAGTACTTC.